These 4 T cell receptor beta chains were all obtained from the same sample, sequenced in a study of molecular identifiers for immune sequencing clone quantification. A single record per CDR3 protein comes from TCRdb applying MiXCR to the PCR reads. In the table there are about 320,000 distinct CDR3 sequences, roughly 24% of which are singletons. Sequenced material: naive CD8+ T cells from blood, with Jurkat cell RNA spiked in. Subset given: FACS-sorted CD8+CD4-CCR7+CD45RA+ naive T cells. The receptors shown here come from a human donor in good health. Some libraries in this study had Jurkat cell RNA spiked in.

On this clonotype: Just one base apart from a much larger clone, this may be a read error. The chain employs TRBV4-1 and TRBJ2-7; 9 positions agree with TRBD1. There are 15 residues in the CDR3. The germline gives CDR1 MGHRA, CDR2 YSYEKL. The DNA of the CDR3 is TGCGCCAGCAGCCAAGAGGGACAGGGCTCCCACGAGCAGTACTTC. It specifies CASSQEGQGSHEQYF.

This clonotype was recorded at least ten times. The chain has TRBV5-6 and TRBJ1-5, with D possibly matching TRBD1 (6 bases). CDR3 length: 15 amino acids. V was pared by 4 bases and J by 6 bases, with 17 bases between. Looked up from germline, CDR1 is SGHDT and CDR2 is YYEEEE. DNA for the CDR3: TGTGCCAGCAGCGTCACAGGGTACGGTGGTCAGCCCCAGCATTTT. This translates into CASSVTGYGGQPQHF. Full variable domain (outside the CDR3, taken from reference TRBV5-6 and TRBJ1-5): DAGVTQSPTHLIKTRGQQVTLRCSPKSGHDTVSWYQQALGQGPQFIFQYYEEEERQRGNFPDRFSGHQFPNYSSELNVNALLLGDSALYLCASSVTGYGGQPQHFGDGTRLSIL.

This clonotype was counted only a few times. V gene TRBV4-1 combines with J gene TRBJ2-7, with D perhaps given as TRBD1 or TRBD2 (5 bases each). CDR3 length: 15 residues. CDR1 is MGHRA and CDR2 is YSYEKL in the germline V gene. Between the trimmed V and J ends, which lost 3 bases and 3 bases, there was a span of 15 bases. The CDR3 nucleotides read TGCGCCAGCAGCCATCCAGATGAGGGGATCTACGAGCAGTACTTC. This codes for CASSHPDEGIYEQYF.

The chain combines TRBV11-2 with TRBJ2-6; D unclear. The V gene's germline CDR1 is SGHAT and CDR2 FQNNGV. The CDR3 runs to 18 residues. The V and J ends lost 2 bases and 0 bases respectively, with 14 bases between them. The CDR3 spells CASSLSPLPDSGANVLTF. The CDR3 coding sequence is TGTGCCAGCAGCTTAAGTCCGCTGCCGGACTCTGGGGCCAACGTCCTGACTTTC.